Below, one T cell receptor (beta chain) is given with its context. What this receptor recognizes is not known. There are no base qualities to consult, and no much larger clone falls within one base. This specimen belongs to a study of blood T cell repertoires in COVID-19 (dated by TCRdb to the early 2020s). Looking at the study overall: Samples from collaborators originated in the United States, Italy and Spain and spanned both the acute and convalescent phases of COVID-19. Samples came from the ongoing ImmuneRACE study (first 160 participants) plus 1,254 subjects from 6 global collaborators. The material from the prospective study consisted of cDNA or gDNA derived from T cells, B-cell-depleted T cells, or PBMCs. The dataset comprised deeply sampled blood TCRbeta repertoires from subjects exposed to, actively infected with, or recovered from COVID-19. The repertoires were released in a freely available public database meant as a resource for research on the immune response to SARS-CoV-2. Nearly every sample came with metadata listing a de-identified subject ID, COVID-19 status, age in years and sex. Where available, HLA class I and class II types were obtained from metadata supplied by the sample provider rather than from assay-based typing.

A second Seattle source provided samples from volunteer blood donors who had recovered from COVID-19. Each collaborating institution followed its own protocols to collect whole blood in K2EDTA tubes. For TCRbeta analysis, collaborators shipped samples as frozen whole blood, isolated PBMCs, or DNA extracted from either of those sample types. TCRbeta CDR3 regions were amplified from genomic DNA using the immunoSEQ Assay, a bias-controlled multiplex PCR. In the authors' own workflow: Nucleated cell counts per sample were estimated from amplification of reference gene primers within the assay. To quantify the absolute abundance of each unique TCRbeta CDR3 rearrangement, sequence reads were collapsed and filtered. For each sample, productive Simpson clonality was calculated by taking the square root of Simpson's diversity index across productive rearrangements. TCRdb took this table from immuneACCESS and kept in-frame rearrangements with V and J called. Such tables lack part of the clones; where checked against another copy, unresolved V genes explain under half of the gap, and the rest is unexplained. The DNA was the basis for D and trimming; V, J and clone size are from that table. A total of 240,000 or so clones appear in this sample, about 86% of them only once. 3% to 3.5% of the sample rests with the top ten.

The germline V gene gives CDR1 as SGHAT and CDR2 as FQNNGV. Clipping removes 1 base from V and 4 bases from J, with 9 as the unmatched junction base count. The CDR3 has 16 amino acids, counting the end cysteine and phenylalanine. The CDR3 DNA has 48 bases and is translated from base 1. What the work shows at the level of the full study, not this receptor alone: The quantity of clinical and demographic metadata differed by source and by participant and was supplied without curation.

In this chain, TRBV11-2 is recombined with TRBJ2-7; 8 bases in between match TRBD2. The sample was peripheral blood. The receptor's source is a woman aged 25 to 39 who had recovered from COVID-19. The CDR3 reads CASSLARSGGTYEQYF. The DNA sequence is TGTGCCAGCAGCTTAGCCCGGAGCGGGGGTACTTACGAGCAGTACTTC.